Each of the 18 T cell receptor beta chains below was sequenced from the same sample in a study of blood T cells in healthy people across ages. Alongside a J-beta primer mix, a sample-barcoded 5' primer served in a second PCR lasting roughly 7 to 12 cycles. TCRdb itself ran the 5' RACE reads through MiXCR, one entry per CDR3 protein. The sample consists of 1.5 million to 2 million distinct CDR3 sequences, around half of them appearing once. Sequencing was performed on blood. The receptor set was obtained from a woman between 35 and 50 years old in good health.

Only a few counts were recorded for this clonotype. The chain recombines TRBV21-1 with TRBJ1-4. TRBV21-1 is given as a pseudogene. This CDR3 has 16 amino acids. The CDR3 sequence is CASSKEEEGTNEKLFF. The CDR3 coding sequence is TGTGCCAGCAGCAAAGAAGAGGAGGGCACTAATGAAAAACTGTTTTTT.

The V gene is TRBV10-3, the J gene TRBJ1-5; 10 nucleotides match TRBD1. The germline CDR1 and CDR2 sequences are ENHRY and SYGVKD. The CDR3 extends over 15 amino acids. The V gene end was trimmed by 5 bases and the J gene end by 5 bases; junction bases not matched to a gene: 6. CDR3 residues: CAISRTGTGDQPQHF. In DNA, the CDR3 is TGTGCCATCAGTCGCACCGGGACAGGGGATCAGCCCCAGCATTTT.

V is TRBV20-1 and J is TRBJ2-5; maybe TRBD1 (6 bases). The CDR3 is 11 amino acids. V was shortened by 6 bases and J by 3 bases, with 8 bases between the two germline ends. Germline CDR1 and CDR2: DFQATT and SNEGSKA (reference sequence). The CDR3 region is CSAHREETQYF. The CDR3 region has the DNA TGCAGTGCACACAGGGAAGAGACCCAGTACTTC.

As for this clonotype: The junction does not match germline at one end; this may be a read error. The chain uses TRBV29-1 and TRBJ1-2, with 7 nucleotides matching TRBD1. Germline values: CDR1 SQVTM, CDR2 ANQGSEA. CDR3 length: 12 amino acids. The CDR3 reads CGVEKGAQGYTF. The CDR3 region has the DNA TGCGGCGTTGAAAAGGGGGCGCAGGGCTACACCTTC.

This chain joins TRBV12-3 or TRBV12-4 and TRBJ2-3; maybe TRBD1 (6 bases). Between the trimmed V and J ends, which lost 7 bases and 4 bases, there was a span of 12 bases. There are 13 residues in the CDR3. The DNA for the CDR3 is TGTGCCAGCAAACAGGGAAGTCCAGATACGCAGTATTTT. Translated: CASKQGSPDTQYF.

This chain connects TRBV20-1 to TRBJ2-3; D is uncertain. Germline V gene data show CDR1 as DFQATT and CDR2 as SNEGSKA (reference sequence). V was pared by 2 bases and J by 0 bases, with 6 bases between. The CDR3 loop spans 13 amino acids. In nucleotides, the CDR3 is TGCAGTGCTAGACCTCCTAGCACAGATACGCAGTATTTT. It specifies CSARPPSTDTQYF.

The chain employs TRBV29-1 and TRBJ2-7; D is possibly TRBD1 (7 bases). Per germline, CDR1 SQVTM and CDR2 ANQGSEA. CDR3 size: 13 residues. The V and J ends lost 3 bases and 7 bases respectively, with 16 bases between them. The chain's CDR3 is CSVDQGGREEQYF. In DNA form, the CDR3 reads TGCAGCGTTGATCAGGGGGGCAGGGAAGAGCAGTACTTC.

This chain connects TRBV28 to TRBJ1-2; weak D call: TRBD1 (5 bases). The germline gives CDR1 MDHEN, CDR2 SYDVKM. CDR3 length equals 18 residues. V lost 4 bases to trimming and J lost 2 bases, with 23 bases between them. The CDR3 region has the DNA TGTGCCAGCAGTTCGCCTATACCGGGGCCCCAAGTGAACTATGGCTACACCTTC. This gives the protein CASSSPIPGPQVNYGYTF.

This clonotype was picked up a small number of times. The V and J genes are TRBV10-2 and TRBJ2-5; D possibly uses TRBD1 or TRBD2 (5 bases each). V was clipped by 7 bases and J by 1 base, with 13 bases between them. The CDR3 is 14 residues long. Germline CDR1 and CDR2: WSHSY and SAAADI. CDR3 region: CASTKGRVQETQYF. DNA of the CDR3: TGCGCCAGCACTAAGGGACGGGTCCAAGAGACCCAGTACTTC.

The chain uses TRBV6-1 and TRBJ2-7, with a tentative D call TRBD1 (6 bases). Germline V gives CDR1 MNHNS, CDR2 SASEGT. The V end lost 4 bases, the J end lost 3 bases, and 16 bases lay between the germline ends. This CDR3 contains 15 residues. The CDR3 region has the DNA TGTGCCAGCAGTGTTTACGGACAGACAAACTACGAGCAGTACTTC. Its translation: CASSVYGQTNYEQYF.

CDR3: CASTATGLNGYTF. In DNA, the CDR3 is TGTGCCAGCACTGCAACAGGGTTGAATGGCTACACCTTC. V usage is TRBV6-6 and J usage is TRBJ1-2, with D perhaps TRBD1 (6 bases). Germline values: CDR1 MNHNY, CDR2 SVGAGI (reference sequence). The CDR3 spans 13 residues. The V end was cut by 7 bases, the J end by 6 bases, with 15 bases between.

The chain links TRBV20-1 to TRBJ1-1; the match to TRBD1 covers 12 bases. Germline values: CDR1 DFQATT, CDR2 SNEGSKA (reference sequence). This CDR3 has 15 amino acids. V shed 5 bases and J 0 bases; nucleotides not matched to a gene: 4. The CDR3 region is CSAGGTGGLNTEAFF. CDR3 nucleotide sequence: TGCAGTGCTGGGGGGACAGGGGGCCTGAACACTGAAGCTTTCTTT.

The V call is TRBV20-1, the J call TRBJ2-7; D tentatively fits TRBD1 or TRBD2 (5 bases each). From germline, CDR1 is DFQATT and CDR2 SNEGSKA (reference sequence). CDR3 length equals 12 residues. V was trimmed by 4 bases and J by 3 bases, leaving 10 bases between them. The DNA for the CDR3 is TGCAGTGCTATGGGACGAGGCTACGAGCAGTACTTC. It is translated as CSAMGRGYEQYF.

The chain carries TRBV7-4 and TRBJ2-3; TRBD1 agrees at 9 bases. The CDR3 length is 15 residues. Unmatched junction bases numbered 3, after V lost 1 base and J lost 4 bases. Germline V lookup: CDR1 SGHVT, CDR2 SQSDAQ. In DNA, the CDR3 is TGTGCCAGCAGCTTAGGACAGGGGGACGCAGATACGCAGTATTTT. This gives the protein CASSLGQGDADTQYF.

CDR3 bases: TGTGCCACCAGCAGCGGGACAGGGATCGATGGCTACACCTTC. Residues: CATSSGTGIDGYTF. The chain has TRBV15 and TRBJ1-2, with 9 bases lining up with TRBD1. The ends lost 3 bases at V and 6 bases at J; junction bases unmatched: 5. Germline lookup yields CDR1 LNHNV and CDR2 YYDKDF (reference sequence). The CDR3 loop spans 14 amino acids.

V is TRBV29-1 and J is TRBJ2-1, with TRBD2 identical over 7 bases. Germline lookup yields CDR1 SQVTM and CDR2 ANQGSEA. V gave up 3 bases and J gave up 6 bases; unmatched junction bases: 2. The CDR3 has 12 residues. In DNA form, the CDR3 reads TGCAGCGTTGAGTCGGGGGGCAATGAGCAGTTCTTC. Amino acids: CSVESGGNEQFF.

This clonotype was found a few times. The chain combines TRBV4-1 with TRBJ2-3; 7 bases agree with TRBD2. With 0 bases clipped from V and 8 bases from J, the junction kept 14 bases outside the gene matches. From germline, CDR1 is MGHRA and CDR2 YSYEKL. This CDR3 is built from 17 residues. In DNA, the CDR3 is TGCGCCAGCAGCCAAGATCGGGGAGGGGCTGGTAGGGGTACGCAGTATTTT. Its translation: CASSQDRGGAGRGTQYF.

This clonotype appeared once. The junction departs from the called germline gene at one end, perhaps through a read error. The genes are TRBV7-2 and TRBJ2-3; the D is unclear. Germline V gives CDR1 SGHTA, CDR2 FQGNSA. This CDR3 region has 13 residues. CDR3 in DNA: TGTGTCAGCAGCCTTGTGAGCACAGATACGCAGTATTTT. This encodes CVSSLVSTDTQYF.